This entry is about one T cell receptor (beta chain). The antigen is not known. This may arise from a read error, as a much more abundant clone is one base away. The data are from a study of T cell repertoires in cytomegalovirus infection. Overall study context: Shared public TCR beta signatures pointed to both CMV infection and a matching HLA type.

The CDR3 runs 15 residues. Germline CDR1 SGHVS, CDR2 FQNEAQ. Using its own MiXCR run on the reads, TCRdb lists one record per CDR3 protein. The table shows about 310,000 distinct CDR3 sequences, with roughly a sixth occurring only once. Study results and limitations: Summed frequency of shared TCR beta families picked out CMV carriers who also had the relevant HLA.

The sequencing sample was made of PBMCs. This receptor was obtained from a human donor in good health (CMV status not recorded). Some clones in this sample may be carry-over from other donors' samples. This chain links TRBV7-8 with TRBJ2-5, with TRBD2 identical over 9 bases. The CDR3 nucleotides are TGTGCCAGCAGCGTTAGCGGGGGACGGATAGAGGCCCAGTACTTC. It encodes CASSVSGGRIEAQYF.